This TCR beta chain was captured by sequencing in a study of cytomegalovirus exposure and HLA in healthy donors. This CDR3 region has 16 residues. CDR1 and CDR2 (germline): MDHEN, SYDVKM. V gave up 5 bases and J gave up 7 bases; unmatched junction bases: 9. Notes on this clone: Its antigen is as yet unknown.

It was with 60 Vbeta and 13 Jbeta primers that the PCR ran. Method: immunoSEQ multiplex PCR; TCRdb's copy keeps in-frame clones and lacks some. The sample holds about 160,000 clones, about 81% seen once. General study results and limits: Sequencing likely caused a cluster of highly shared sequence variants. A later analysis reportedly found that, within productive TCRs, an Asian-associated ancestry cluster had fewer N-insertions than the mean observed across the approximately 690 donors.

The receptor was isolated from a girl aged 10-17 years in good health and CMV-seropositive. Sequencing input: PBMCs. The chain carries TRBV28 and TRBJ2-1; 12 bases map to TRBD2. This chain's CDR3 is CASSPTTSGSSNEQFF. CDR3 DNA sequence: TGTGCCAGCAGTCCAACGACTAGCGGGAGTTCAAATGAGCAGTTCTTC. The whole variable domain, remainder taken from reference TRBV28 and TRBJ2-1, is DVKVTQSSRYLVKRTGEKVFLECVQDMDHENMFWYRQDPGLGLRLIYFSYDVKMKEKGDIPEGYSVSREKKERFSLILESASTNQTSMYLCASSPTTSGSSNEQFFGPGTRLTVL.